The T cell receptor beta chain described here comes from a study of blood T cell repertoires in COVID-19. Whole-study context: Some COVID-19 samples were acute and others convalescent; all came from the United States, Italy and Spain.

In terms of age and location, participants ranged from about 18 to 90 years and lived in under 30 US areas. Participant-reported clinical history was the basis for cohort assignment. The CDR3 contains 15 residues. Germline loops: CDR1 SGHTA, CDR2 FQGNSA. V lost 3 bases and J 4 bases, leaving 13 bases between the germline ends. Authors' processing steps: Amplification from reference gene primers served as the basis for estimated nucleated cell counts. The data were produced by immunoSEQ multiplex PCR, yet TCRdb's version contains in-frame clones alone and is incomplete. V and J calls and clone size are as listed in that table; D and trimming were resolved from the DNA. Of fewer than 400,000 clones in the sample, 85% to 90% were seen once.

The receptor's source is a man younger than 45 who had recovered from COVID-19. The specimen sequenced was PBMCs or T cells enriched from blood (not recorded which). J is TRBJ1-5 and V is TRBV7-2, with a weak D call TRBD1 (6 bases). This CDR3 is CASSFAGAVNQPQHF. The CDR3, as DNA: TGTGCCAGCAGCTTTGCAGGGGCGGTTAATCAGCCCCAGCATTTT.